These 29 T cell receptor beta chains were all obtained from the same sample, sequenced in a study of T cells in Graves' hyperthyroidism and ophthalmopathy. TCR beta CDR3 regions were amplified from RNA. When the TCR CDR3 underwent first-round RT-PCR, the HTBI primer set was used. Each CDR3 protein gets one entry after TCRdb re-called the multiplex PCR reads with MiXCR. Of 490,000 or so distinct CDR3 sequences listed, 20% to 25% were seen once; the top ten hold under 55%. The sequenced sample was blood. All receptors come from a woman aged 70-85 years with Graves' ophthalmopathy.

The genes are TRBV9 and TRBJ2-7; TRBD2 might be the D (6 bases). The CDR3 is 15 amino acids. V was trimmed by 0 bases and J by 2 bases, leaving 12 bases between them. CDR1 and CDR2 from the germline V gene are SGDLS and YYNGEE. The CDR3 sequence is CASSVATSPTYEQYF. CDR3 nucleotide sequence: TGTGCCAGCAGCGTAGCAACTAGCCCGACCTACGAGCAGTACTTC.

This clonotype has a count of ten or more. The chain joins TRBV12-3 or TRBV12-4 to TRBJ2-7; D may be TRBD1 (6 bases). The CDR3 extends over 14 amino acids. Trimming cost V 5 bases and J 2 bases, with 13 bases left between them. DNA of the CDR3: TGTGCCAGCAGTACTAGGACAGCCGCCTACGAGCAGTACTTC. Its translation: CASSTRTAAYEQYF.

This chain connects TRBV9 to TRBJ2-1; 8 positions agree with TRBD2. CDR3 size: 18 residues. Per germline, CDR1 SGDLS and CDR2 YYNGEE. Germline trimming cut 1 base from V and 0 bases from J; bases unmatched to any gene: 9. CDR3 nucleotides: TGTGCCAGCAGCGTAAACCGGGAGGGGCTTCGCTCCTACAATGAGCAGTTCTTC. This sequence encodes CASSVNREGLRSYNEQFF.

This chain links TRBV4-1 with TRBJ2-7; 10 bases are shared with TRBD2. The CDR3 has 17 amino acids. V dropped 1 base and J dropped 4; count of bases not matched to a gene: 10. The germline V gene has CDR1 MGHRA and CDR2 YSYEKL. The CDR3 DNA follows: TGCGCCAGCAGCCAAGCGCTCCCGGGACTAGCGCCATACGAGCAGTACTTC. Translation: CASSQALPGLAPYEQYF.

This clonotype was counted only a few times. The chain is built from TRBV27 and TRBJ1-2; the D gene is possibly TRBD1 (6 bases). This CDR3 contains 13 residues. Trimming removed 5 bases from V and 7 bases from J, with 14 bases in between. The germline gives CDR1 MNHEY, CDR2 SMNVEV (reference sequence). DNA of the CDR3: TGTGCCAGCAGTCGTACAGGGTTAAGTGGCTACACCTTC. This codes for CASSRTGLSGYTF.

This chain connects TRBV19 to TRBJ2-7; TRBD2 matches at 10 bases. From germline, CDR1 is LNHDA and CDR2 SQIVND (reference sequence). This CDR3 contains 15 residues. Trimming cost V 3 bases and J 3 bases; bases outside gene matches: 5. The CDR3 loop is CASSMAGTSDYEQYF. The CDR3, as DNA: TGTGCCAGTAGTATGGCCGGGACTAGCGACTACGAGCAGTACTTC. The full variable domain, its missing parts supplied by reference TRBV19 and TRBJ2-7, is DGGITQSPKYLFRKEGQNVTLSCEQNLNHDAMYWYRQDPGQGLRLIYYSQIVNDFQKGDIAEGYSVSREKKESFPLTVTSAQKNPTAFYLCASSMAGTSDYEQYFGPGTRLTVT.

This clonotype was observed a few times. This chain links TRBV20-1 with TRBJ2-2, with D perhaps matching TRBD2 (6 bases). V lost 0 bases and J lost 4, with 9 bases in between. Germline loops: CDR1 DFQATT, CDR2 SNEGSKA (reference sequence). This CDR3 region has 14 residues. CDR3 amino acids: CSARDRGSTGELFF. Written as DNA, the CDR3 is TGCAGTGCTAGAGATCGGGGGAGCACCGGGGAGCTGTTTTTT.

This clonotype was observed many times. CDR3 protein: CASSPNYGYTF. The DNA for the CDR3 is TGTGCCAGCTCACCGAACTATGGCTACACCTTC. The chain employs TRBV18 and TRBJ1-2; D is ambiguous. Trimming removed 3 bases at V and 2 bases at J, with 1 base between. From germline, CDR1 is KGHSH and CDR2 LQKENI. This CDR3 comprises 11 residues.

This clonotype appeared a few times. This sequence joins TRBV6-1 and TRBJ1-2; D is ambiguous. CDR1 is MNHNS, CDR2 SASEGT, per germline. Trimming shortened V by 8 bases and J by 0 bases, and 13 bases separated the two germline ends. The CDR3 is 14 amino acids. CDR3 amino acids: CASSPTPSNYGYTF. Here the CDR3 DNA reads TGTGCCAGCTCCCCTACCCCTTCTAACTATGGCTACACCTTC.

The chain couples TRBV27 to TRBJ2-7; 10 bases are shared with TRBD1. This CDR3 comprises 13 residues. The V gene's germline CDR1 is MNHEY and CDR2 SMNVEV (reference sequence). Trimming took 3 bases from V and 6 from J; bases not matched to a gene: 2. CDR3 bases: TGTGCCAGCAGTTTTAGGACAGGGGGCGAGCAGTACTTC. This translates into CASSFRTGGEQYF.

This clonotype was seen at least ten times. The chain uses TRBV2 and TRBJ1-6, with D maybe TRBD1 (6 bases). Germline values: CDR1 SNHLY, CDR2 FYNNEI. This CDR3 comprises 14 residues. Trimming stripped 3 bases from V and 3 bases from J, with 6 bases between. CDR3 bases: TGTGCCAGCAGTGAGGGACACTATAATTCACCCCTCCACTTT. Its protein is CASSEGHYNSPLHF.

This clonotype was seen more than once but under ten times. A read error may be the cause here, since a much bigger clone is one base away. DNA of the CDR3: TGTGCCAGCGCACAGGCAACTAATGAAAAACTGTTTTTT. This sequence encodes CASAQATNEKLFF. This rearrangement joins TRBV19 to TRBJ1-4, with TRBD1 as a possible D gene (5 bases). Trimming took off 9 bases at V and 0 bases at J, with 8 bases between the two ends. This CDR3 has 13 residues. Germline loops: CDR1 LNHDA, CDR2 SQIVND (reference sequence).

In its sample, this clonotype was seen a few times. V and J are TRBV20-1 and TRBJ2-1; D remains ambiguous. Germline V gene sequence: CDR1 DFQATT, CDR2 SNEGSKA (reference sequence). The ends were cut back, 0 bases at V and 3 bases at J, with 15 bases in the middle. The CDR3 loop spans 16 amino acids. The CDR3 bases are TGCAGTGCTAGAGATCGCCGGTCCCTATTCTACAATGAGCAGTTCTTC. Amino acid sequence: CSARDRRSLFYNEQFF.

The chain uses TRBV30 and TRBJ2-3, with 11 bases that match TRBD2. The germline V gene has CDR1 GTSNPN and CDR2 SVGIG (reference sequence). V lost 1 base, J lost 2 bases, and 2 bases stayed unmatched. The CDR3 totals 15 residues. This CDR3 is CAWSATSGTTDTQYF. CDR3 coding DNA: TGTGCCTGGAGTGCGACTAGCGGGACCACAGATACGCAGTATTTT. The full variable domain, completed using reference TRBV30 and TRBJ2-3, is SQTIHQWPATLVQPVGSPLSLECTVEGTSNPNLYWYRQAAGRGLQLLFYSVGIGQISSEVPQNLSASRPQDRQFILSSKKLLLSDSGFYLCAWSATSGTTDTQYFGPGTRLTVL.

In this sample, this clonotype turned up a few times. V is TRBV6-5 and J is TRBJ1-1, with D possibly matching TRBD1 (5 bases). V lost 0 bases and J lost 9, with 14 bases in between. The CDR3 consists of 14 residues. The germline CDR1 and CDR2 sequences are MNHEY and SVGAGI. The chain's CDR3 is CASSYSSARQKAFF. The CDR3 region has the DNA TGTGCCAGCAGTTACTCCTCAGCCAGACAGAAAGCTTTCTTT.

V and J are TRBV7-2 and TRBJ2-7; D call uncertain. CDR1 and CDR2 from the germline V gene are SGHTA and FQGNSA. V was shortened by 1 base and J by 4 bases, with 11 bases between the two germline ends. The CDR3 is made up of 14 amino acids. The CDR3 DNA is TGTGCCAGCAGCTTAGTCACGGGTTTGTACGAGCAGTACTTC. Amino acids: CASSLVTGLYEQYF.

A word on this clonotype: This likely came from a read error, as a far larger clone is one base away. The chain links TRBV20-1 to TRBJ1-5; D may be TRBD1 (5 bases). V was pared by 6 bases and J by 3 bases, with 12 bases between. Germline values: CDR1 DFQATT, CDR2 SNEGSKA (reference sequence). The CDR3 extends over 13 amino acids. CDR3 residues: CSAGGKVNQPQHF. The CDR3 DNA sequence: TGCAGTGCCGGGGGGAAGGTCAATCAGCCCCAGCATTTT.

This clonotype was detected a few times. This rearrangement joins TRBV28 to TRBJ1-2; a weak D match, TRBD1 (6 bases). Trimming pared 2 bases from V and 9 bases from J, leaving 19 bases between. Germline V lookup: CDR1 MDHEN, CDR2 SYDVKM. This CDR3 comprises 15 residues. CDR3 in DNA: TGTGCCAGCAGTTTACCAATGACAGGTCGGATGCGCTACACCTTC. Protein sequence: CASSLPMTGRMRYTF.

This clonotype turned up a few times. The chain employs TRBV20-1 and TRBJ2-7; 9 nucleotides match TRBD1. CDR3 length equals 15 residues. Germline V gene sequence: CDR1 DFQATT, CDR2 SNEGSKA (reference sequence). V shed 1 base, J shed 6 bases, and the junction held 10 bases outside the gene matches. The CDR3 DNA reads TGCAGTGCTAGAGGTTGGGGACAGGGTTGGGCCGAGCAGTACTTC. It encodes CSARGWGQGWAEQYF.

This rearrangement joins TRBV9 to TRBJ1-2, with a possible D match to TRBD1 (6 bases). Germline V gene data show CDR1 as SGDLS and CDR2 as YYNGEE. The CDR3 has 15 amino acids. Trimming took 3 bases from V and 4 from J, leaving 16 bases between them. CDR3 sequence reads: CASSALLQGTYGYTF. As DNA, the CDR3 is TGTGCCAGCAGCGCCTTGCTACAGGGCACCTATGGCTACACCTTC.

This clonotype occurred a few times. The rearrangement uses TRBV7-2 and TRBJ2-1; the D is unclear. The germline V and J ends were trimmed by 4 bases and 6 bases, with 10 bases remaining between them. CDR1 SGHTA and CDR2 FQGNSA come from the germline V gene. The CDR3 totals 13 residues. The CDR3 protein is CASSSRQPNEQFF. CDR3 DNA sequence: TGTGCCAGCAGCTCAAGGCAGCCCAATGAGCAGTTCTTC.

This clonotype came up many times. The CDR3 loop reads CASSELGGYTDTQYF. The CDR3 nucleotides are TGTGCCAGCAGTGAATTGGGGGGTTACACAGATACGCAGTATTTT. The chain employs TRBV2 and TRBJ2-3; possible D gene TRBD2, 6 bases. V was pared by 2 bases and J by 2 bases, with 11 bases between. The CDR3 is made up of 15 amino acids. Per germline, CDR1 SNHLY and CDR2 FYNNEI.

This clonotype has more than one count but fewer than ten. The chain uses TRBV5-5 and TRBJ2-7, with 8 positions matching TRBD1. Germline CDR1 and CDR2: SGHKS and YYEKEE (reference sequence). The CDR3 is 14 residues long. The trim removed 4 bases at V and 5 bases at J, leaving 8 bases unmatched. As DNA, the CDR3 is TGTGCCAGCAGCCGAATCGGACAGGGAGACGAGCAGTACTTC. Encoded protein: CASSRIGQGDEQYF.

V gene TRBV27 combines with J gene TRBJ2-4; D not resolved. Germline V gives CDR1 MNHEY, CDR2 SMNVEV (reference sequence). The CDR3 length is 12 residues. Trimming removed 4 bases at V and 6 bases at J, with 7 bases between. The DNA of the CDR3 is TGTGCCAGCAGTTCGCCTTTAAACATTCAGTACTTC. Protein sequence: CASSSPLNIQYF.

This clonotype was seen repeatedly, ten times or more. The genes are TRBV30 and TRBJ1-2; 8 positions match TRBD1. Germline CDR1 and CDR2: GTSNPN and SVGIG (reference sequence). The V segment lost 3 bases and the J segment 7 bases; nucleotides outside the gene matches: 4. The CDR3 is 12 amino acids. The CDR3 here is CAWSHDRGGYTF. The CDR3 DNA reads as TGTGCCTGGAGCCATGACAGGGGTGGCTACACCTTC.

This clonotype has ten or more counts. The chain carries TRBV11-2 and TRBJ2-7; unclear D gene. CDR3 length: 13 amino acids. Trimming cost V 4 bases and J 2 bases, with 9 bases left between them. Germline V gene sequence: CDR1 SGHAT, CDR2 FQNNGV. DNA for the CDR3: TGTGCCAGCAGCTCTTTCGGTGCCTACGAGCAGTACTTC. It translates to CASSSFGAYEQYF.

This clonotype was picked up a small number of times. The genes are TRBV20-1 and TRBJ2-4; D is undetermined. CDR3 size: 16 residues. The germline V gene encodes CDR1 DFQATT and CDR2 SNEGSKA (reference sequence). V shed 4 bases and J shed 8 bases, with 24 bases lying between them. CDR3 nucleotides: TGCAGTGCTACCAACGAGAGGCTGTATAGGGAAGACATTCAGTACTTC. Its protein is CSATNERLYREDIQYF.

The V and J genes are TRBV15 and TRBJ2-7, with TRBD1 identical over 7 bases. With V trimmed by 3 bases and J by 1 base, 6 bases remained unmatched. Germline V CDR1 and CDR2: LNHNV, YYDKDF (reference sequence). The CDR3 is made up of 15 amino acids. CDR3 in DNA: TGTGCCACCAGCAGGAGACAGGGATTATCCTACGAGCAGTACTTC. Translation: CATSRRQGLSYEQYF.

The CDR3 loop reads CASSPPRRGQINYGYTF. In DNA form, the CDR3 reads TGCGCCAGCAGCCCCCCTCGTCGGGGACAGATTAACTATGGCTACACCTTC. The chain carries TRBV5-1 and TRBJ1-2, with 7 bases matching TRBD1. Looked up from germline, CDR1 is SGHRS and CDR2 is YFSETQ. V dropped 4 bases and J dropped 1; count of bases not matched to a gene: 13. This CDR3 region has 17 residues.